The rows below give T cell receptor beta chains drawn from one sample of a study of T cells after yellow fever vaccination. TCRdb re-analysed the 5' RACE reads in MiXCR, keeping a single row per CDR3 protein. The table includes approximately 450,000 distinct CDR3 sequences, around a sixth detected once. This specimen consisted of PBMCs, obtained before the yellow fever booster vaccination. These TCRs come from a man aged 18-30 years who received the YFV17D yellow fever vaccine. Each CDR3 is given with its conserved first and last residue. D genes are given only for firm matches. The size entry is marked missing in some rows and otherwise reads once, few, many or a size class.

-	few	TRBV6-5	TRBJ2-3	CASSTTVSTDTQYF	TGTGCCAGCAGTACGACGGTGAGCACAGATACGCAGTATTTT
-	few	TRBV9	TRBJ2-3	CASSVATSTDTQYF	TGTGCCAGCAGCGTAGCTACCAGCACAGATACGCAGTATTTT
-	-	TRBV7-3	TRBJ2-6	CASSLSPNSGANVLTF	TGTGCCAGCAGCTTATCCCCGAACTCTGGGGCCAACGTCCTGACTTTC
TRBD1	few	TRBV9	TRBJ1-6	CASSVLGQDNSPLHF	TGTGCCAGCAGCGTACTGGGACAGGATAATTCACCCCTCCACTTT
-	few	TRBV6-5	TRBJ1-1	CASSYPGSVAFF	TGTGCCAGCAGTTACCCCGGGTCTGTGGCTTTCTTT
-	-	TRBV10-3	TRBJ2-1	CAISPRPLYNEQFF	TGTGCCATCAGTCCCCGGCCCCTTTACAATGAGCAGTTCTTC
-	few	TRBV5-1	TRBJ1-1	CASSLGTTQAFF	TGCGCCAGCAGCTTGGGGACAACTCAAGCTTTCTTT
TRBD2	-	TRBV11-2	TRBJ2-3	CASSLVGLAGGLTDTQYF	TGTGCCAGCAGCTTAGTAGGGCTAGCGGGGGGGCTCACAGATACGCAGTATTTT
TRBD2	-	TRBV19	TRBJ2-7	CASSTGRAYEQYF	TGTGCCAGTAGCACCGGGAGGGCCTACGAGCAGTACTTC
-	-	TRBV11-2	TRBJ2-1	CASSLEVWGGEQFF	TGTGCCAGCAGCTTAGAAGTGTGGGGAGGTGAGCAGTTCTTC
TRBD2	-	TRBV29-1	TRBJ2-1	CSVPLAGPNEQFF	TGCAGCGTACCCCTAGCGGGACCGAATGAGCAGTTCTTC
-	-	TRBV24-1	TRBJ2-5	CATSDSRVETQYF	TGTGCCACCAGTGATAGCAGGGTAGAGACCCAGTACTTC
TRBD2	-	TRBV7-3	TRBJ2-1	CASSATSGGNEQFF	TGTGCCAGCAGCGCCACTAGCGGGGGCAATGAGCAGTTCTTC
-	-	TRBV6-1	TRBJ1-2	CASSEQGISFDGYTF	TGTGCCAGCAGTGAGCAGGGAATCAGTTTCGATGGCTACACCTTC
-	-	TRBV20-1	TRBJ2-3	CSARDIIGSGDTQYF	TGCAGTGCTAGAGATATTATTGGTTCCGGAGATACGCAGTATTTT
-	few	TRBV20-1	TRBJ1-2	CSASAGANYGYTF	TGCAGTGCTAGCGCAGGGGCCAACTATGGCTACACCTTC
TRBD1	few	TRBV10-1	TRBJ2-1	CASTEGPGGSLAGYNEQFF	TGCGCCAGCACCGAGGGTCCAGGGGGCTCGCTGGCAGGGTACAATGAGCAGTTCTTC
-	few	TRBV20-1	TRBJ1-2	CSARDEVSNYGYTF	TGCAGTGCTAGAGATGAGGTTTCGAACTATGGCTACACCTTC
TRBD1	-	TRBV3-1	TRBJ2-4	CASSHFPTGAKNIQYF	TGTGCCAGCAGCCACTTTCCGACAGGGGCCAAAAACATTCAGTACTTC
-	-	TRBV7-9	TRBJ1-5	CASSLEDYSNQPQHF	TGTGCCAGCAGCTTAGAAGACTATAGCAATCAGCCCCAGCATTTT
TRBD2	few	TRBV20-1	TRBJ2-5	CSGGLAGQETQYF	TGCAGTGGGGGACTAGCGGGGCAAGAGACCCAGTACTTC
TRBD1	once	TRBV2	TRBJ1-2	CASSGGDRGPYGYTF	TGTGCCAGCAGTGGTGGGGACAGGGGCCCCTATGGCTACACCTTC
-	-	TRBV20-1	TRBJ2-1	CSARDPGHNEQFF	TGCAGTGCTAGAGATCCAGGTCATAATGAGCAGTTCTTC
TRBD1	few	TRBV29-1	TRBJ1-1	CSANPGQGKTEAFF	TGCAGCGCAAACCCGGGACAGGGAAAGACTGAAGCTTTCTTT
-	few	TRBV20-1	TRBJ2-3	CSARVGAATDTQYF	TGCAGTGCTAGAGTTGGAGCGGCCACAGATACGCAGTATTTT
-	-	TRBV5-1	TRBJ2-7	CASSLRSSVYEQYF	TGCGCCAGCAGCTTGAGGTCTAGCGTCTACGAGCAGTACTTC
-	-	TRBV5-1	TRBJ2-5	CASSLGTLGETQYF	TGCGCCAGCAGCTTGGGGACGTTGGGGGAGACCCAGTACTTC
TRBD2	-	TRBV18	TRBJ2-5	CASSPPGLAGAFQTQYF	TGTGCCAGCTCACCACCGGGACTAGCGGGGGCCTTTCAGACCCAGTACTTC
-	-	TRBV21-1	TRBJ1-2	CASSKGDNYGYTF	TGTGCCAGCAGCAAAGGTGACAACTATGGCTACACCTTC
-	-	TRBV2	TRBJ1-1	CASRSRGDTEAFF	TGTGCCAGCAGGTCCAGGGGCGATACTGAAGCTTTCTTT
TRBD1	few	TRBV7-3	TRBJ1-2	CASSEQGALPYGYTF	TGTGCCAGCAGCGAACAGGGGGCCCTGCCCTATGGCTACACCTTC
-	-	TRBV6-5	TRBJ1-6	CASSPGLHSYNSPLHF	TGTGCCAGCAGTCCCGGACTACACTCCTATAATTCACCCCTCCACTTT
TRBD1	-	TRBV27	TRBJ2-2	CASSAPGQGVGELFF	TGTGCCAGCAGCGCCCCGGGACAGGGAGTCGGGGAGCTGTTTTTT
-	few	TRBV12-3/TRBV12-4	TRBJ1-5	CASARDSSNQPQHF	TGTGCCAGCGCCCGAGACAGCAGCAATCAGCCCCAGCATTTT
-	-	TRBV12-3/TRBV12-4	TRBJ2-4	CASSWEVAKNIQYF	TGTGCCAGCAGTTGGGAGGTAGCCAAAAACATTCAGTACTTC
TRBD2	few	TRBV19	TRBJ2-2	CASSPGLAGTGELFF	TGTGCCAGTAGCCCGGGACTAGCGGGGACCGGGGAGCTGTTTTTT
TRBD2	few	TRBV15	TRBJ2-5	CATSRNGLAGMETQYF	TGTGCCACCAGCAGAAACGGACTAGCGGGGATGGAGACCCAGTACTTC
-	few	TRBV7-9	TRBJ2-3	CASSSSATQYF	TGTGCCAGCAGCTCGTCCGCTACGCAGTATTTT
TRBD2	few	TRBV5-1	TRBJ2-3	CASSLADGGAADTQYF	TGCGCCAGCAGCTTGGCGGACGGGGGGGCCGCAGATACGCAGTATTTT
-	few	TRBV7-2	TRBJ2-1	CASSLRSGNNEQFF	TGTGCCAGCAGCTTGAGGTCAGGGAACAATGAGCAGTTCTTC
-	many	TRBV4-3	TRBJ2-3	CASSSGRGYTDTQYF	TGCGCCAGCAGCTCCGGTCGGGGGTACACAGATACGCAGTATTTT
-	-	TRBV19	TRBJ2-1	CASTPAAGVGNEQFF	TGTGCCAGTACCCCCGCGGCAGGGGTAGGAAATGAGCAGTTCTTC
-	-	TRBV2	TRBJ2-3	CANRGSFTDTQYF	TGTGCCAACCGGGGCTCTTTCACAGATACGCAGTATTTT
TRBD2	few	TRBV7-8	TRBJ2-3	CASSLRGGETDTQYF	TGTGCCAGCAGCTTGCGGGGGGGAGAAACAGATACGCAGTATTTT
TRBD1	few	TRBV25-1	TRBJ1-1	CASSDGQGVYTEAFF	TGTGCCAGCAGCGATGGACAGGGGGTTTACACTGAAGCTTTCTTT
-	-	TRBV10-3	TRBJ2-1	CAIGSGTRTNEQFF	TGTGCCATCGGTTCCGGGACAAGAACCAATGAGCAGTTCTTC
-	few	TRBV4-2	TRBJ2-3	CASSRSGGAVQYF	TGTGCCAGCAGCCGAAGTGGCGGGGCGGTGCAGTATTTT
-	once	TRBV5-6	TRBJ2-5	CASSLYSAETQYF	TGTGCCAGCAGCTTGTATAGTGCGGAGACCCAGTACTTC
-	-	TRBV30	TRBJ1-5	CAWSVNEGQPQHF	TGTGCCTGGAGTGTTAATGAAGGGCAGCCCCAGCATTTT
-	-	TRBV7-6	TRBJ1-5	CASSLIQGNQPQHF	TGTGCCAGCAGCTTAATTCAGGGTAATCAGCCCCAGCATTTT
TRBD1	-	TRBV15	TRBJ1-5	CATSSTGESNQPQHF	TGTGCCACCAGCAGCACAGGGGAAAGCAATCAGCCCCAGCATTTT
TRBD2	-	TRBV6-6	TRBJ2-3	CASDTGTSRDTQYF	TGTGCCAGTGATACCGGGACTAGCAGGGATACGCAGTATTTT
-	-	TRBV9	TRBJ2-2	CASSVGGEAGELFF	TGTGCCAGCAGCGTGGGGGGAGAGGCCGGGGAGCTGTTTTTT
-	-	TRBV6-5	TRBJ2-4	CASSQTGRENIQYF	TGTGCCAGCAGTCAGACAGGGAGGGAAAACATTCAGTACTTC
-	many	TRBV20-1	TRBJ2-2	CSARDARYTGELFF	TGCAGTGCTAGAGATGCTAGATACACCGGGGAGCTGTTTTTT
TRBD1	-	TRBV5-1	TRBJ1-5	CASSIGTGSQPQHF	TGCGCCAGCAGCATTGGGACAGGGTCTCAGCCCCAGCATTTT
-	-	TRBV20-1	TRBJ1-5	CSASLQASNQPQHF	TGCAGTGCTAGCCTCCAGGCGTCCAATCAGCCCCAGCATTTT